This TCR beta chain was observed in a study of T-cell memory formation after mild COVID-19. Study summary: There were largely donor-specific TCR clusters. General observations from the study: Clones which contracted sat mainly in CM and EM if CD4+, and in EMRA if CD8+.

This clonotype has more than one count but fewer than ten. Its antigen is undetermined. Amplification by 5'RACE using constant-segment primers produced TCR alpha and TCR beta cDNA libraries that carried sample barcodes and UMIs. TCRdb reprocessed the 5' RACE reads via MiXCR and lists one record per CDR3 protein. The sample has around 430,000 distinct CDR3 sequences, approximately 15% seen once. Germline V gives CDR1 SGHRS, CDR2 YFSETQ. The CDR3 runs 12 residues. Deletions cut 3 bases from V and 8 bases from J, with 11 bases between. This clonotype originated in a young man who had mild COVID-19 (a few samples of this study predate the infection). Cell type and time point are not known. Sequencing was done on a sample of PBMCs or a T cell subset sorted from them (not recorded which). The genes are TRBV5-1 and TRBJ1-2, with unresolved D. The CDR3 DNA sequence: TGCGCCAGCAGCTCACCGGGTGAAGGCTACACCTTC. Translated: CASSSPGEGYTF.